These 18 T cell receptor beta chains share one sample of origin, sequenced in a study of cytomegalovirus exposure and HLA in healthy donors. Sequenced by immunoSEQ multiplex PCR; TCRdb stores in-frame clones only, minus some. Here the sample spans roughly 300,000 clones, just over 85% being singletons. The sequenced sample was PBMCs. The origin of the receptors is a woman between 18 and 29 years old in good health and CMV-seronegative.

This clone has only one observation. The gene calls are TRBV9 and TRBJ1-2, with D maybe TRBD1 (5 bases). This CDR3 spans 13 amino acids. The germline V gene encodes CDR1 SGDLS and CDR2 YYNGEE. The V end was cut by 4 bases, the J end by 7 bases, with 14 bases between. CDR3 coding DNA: TGTGCCAGCAGCCCGGGACTGACTATTGGCTACACCTTC. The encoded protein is CASSPGLTIGYTF.

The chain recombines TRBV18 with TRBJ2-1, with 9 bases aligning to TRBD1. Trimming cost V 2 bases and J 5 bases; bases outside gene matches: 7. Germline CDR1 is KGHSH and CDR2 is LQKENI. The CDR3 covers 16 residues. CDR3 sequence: CASSPGPGTGNNEQFF. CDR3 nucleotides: TGTGCCAGCTCACCAGGTCCCGGGACAGGGAACAATGAGCAGTTCTTC.

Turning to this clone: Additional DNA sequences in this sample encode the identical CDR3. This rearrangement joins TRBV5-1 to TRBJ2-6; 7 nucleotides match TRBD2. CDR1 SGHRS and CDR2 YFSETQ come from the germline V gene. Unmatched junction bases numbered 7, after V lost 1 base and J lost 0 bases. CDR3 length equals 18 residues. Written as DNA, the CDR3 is TGCGCCAGCAGCTTGTTGGCTAGCGGCGCCTCTGGGGCCAACGTCCTGACTTTC. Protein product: CASSLLASGASGANVLTF.

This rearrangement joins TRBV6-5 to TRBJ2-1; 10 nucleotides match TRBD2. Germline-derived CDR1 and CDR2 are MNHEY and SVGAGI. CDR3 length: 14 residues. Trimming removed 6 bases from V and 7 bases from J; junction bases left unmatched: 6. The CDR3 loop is CASRAGTSVNEQFF. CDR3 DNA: TGTGCCAGCAGGGCCGGGACTAGCGTAAATGAGCAGTTCTTC.

The CDR3 protein is CASQQGSYYGYTF. The CDR3 DNA reads TGTGCCAGCCAACAGGGGAGCTACTATGGCTACACCTTC. V gene TRBV19 combines with J gene TRBJ1-2; 7 bases align to TRBD1. CDR1 and CDR2 from the germline V gene are LNHDA and SQIVND (reference sequence). Germline trimming cut 9 bases from V and 3 bases from J; bases unmatched to any gene: 7. This CDR3 spans 13 amino acids.

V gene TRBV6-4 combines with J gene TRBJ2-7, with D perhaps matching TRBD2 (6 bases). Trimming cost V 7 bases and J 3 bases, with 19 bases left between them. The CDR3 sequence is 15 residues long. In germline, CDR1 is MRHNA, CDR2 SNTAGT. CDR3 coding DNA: TGTGCCAGCATATCATGGGACTCCGACTACTACGAGCAGTACTTC. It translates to CASISWDSDYYEQYF.

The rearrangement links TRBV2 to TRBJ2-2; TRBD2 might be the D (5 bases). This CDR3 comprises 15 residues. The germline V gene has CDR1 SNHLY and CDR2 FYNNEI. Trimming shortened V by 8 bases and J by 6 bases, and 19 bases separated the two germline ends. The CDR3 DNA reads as TGTGCCAGCTCGGAGGCCAGCTCTACCTCCGGGGAGCTGTTTTTT. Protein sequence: CASSEASSTSGELFF.

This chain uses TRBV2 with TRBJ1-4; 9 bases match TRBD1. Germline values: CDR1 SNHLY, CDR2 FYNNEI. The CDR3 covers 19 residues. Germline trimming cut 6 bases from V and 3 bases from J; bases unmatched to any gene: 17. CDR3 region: CASRTPQGASSGPNEKLFF. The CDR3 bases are TGTGCCAGCAGAACTCCACAGGGGGCGAGTTCGGGGCCTAATGAAAAACTGTTTTTT.

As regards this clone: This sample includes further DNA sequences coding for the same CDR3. For the CDR3, the DNA is TGTGCCAGCAGACCGGGACAGGGGGCCAGTCAGCCCCAGCATTTT. This encodes CASRPGQGASQPQHF. The rearrangement joins TRBV28 to TRBJ1-5; 12 bases map to TRBD1. V gave up 6 bases and J gave up 6 bases; unmatched junction bases: 6. Germline CDR1 reads MDHEN; CDR2 reads SYDVKM. The CDR3 is made up of 15 amino acids. The full variable domain, its missing parts supplied by reference TRBV28 and TRBJ1-5, is DVKVTQSSRYLVKRTGEKVFLECVQDMDHENMFWYRQDPGLGLRLIYFSYDVKMKEKGDIPEGYSVSREKKERFSLILESASTNQTSMYLCASRPGQGASQPQHFGDGTRLSIL.

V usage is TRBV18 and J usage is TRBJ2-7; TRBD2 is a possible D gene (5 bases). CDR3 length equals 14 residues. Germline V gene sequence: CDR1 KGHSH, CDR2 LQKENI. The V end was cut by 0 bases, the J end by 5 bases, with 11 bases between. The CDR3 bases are TGTGCCAGCTCACCACCGTTCCCCGGGGACGAGCAGTACTTC. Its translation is CASSPPFPGDEQYF.

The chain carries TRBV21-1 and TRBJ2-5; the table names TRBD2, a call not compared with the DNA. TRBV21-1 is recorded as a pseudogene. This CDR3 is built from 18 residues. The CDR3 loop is CASSKRLCLAGFQETQYF. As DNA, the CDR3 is TGTGCCAGCAGCAAACGACTCTGTCTAGCGGGATTCCAAGAGACCCAGTACTTC.

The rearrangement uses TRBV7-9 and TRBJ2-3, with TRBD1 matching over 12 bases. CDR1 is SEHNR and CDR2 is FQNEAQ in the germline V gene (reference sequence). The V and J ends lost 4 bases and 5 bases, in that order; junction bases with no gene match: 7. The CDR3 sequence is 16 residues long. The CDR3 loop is CASSSGTGGRVDTQYF. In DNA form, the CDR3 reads TGTGCCAGCAGCTCCGGGACAGGGGGCCGGGTAGATACGCAGTATTTT.

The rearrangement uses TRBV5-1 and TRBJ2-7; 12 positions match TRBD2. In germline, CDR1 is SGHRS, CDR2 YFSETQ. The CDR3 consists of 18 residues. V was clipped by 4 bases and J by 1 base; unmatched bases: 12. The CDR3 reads CASSTGSLAGGLSYEQYF. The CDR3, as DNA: TGCGCCAGCAGCACCGGATCGCTAGCGGGAGGGTTGTCCTACGAGCAGTACTTC.

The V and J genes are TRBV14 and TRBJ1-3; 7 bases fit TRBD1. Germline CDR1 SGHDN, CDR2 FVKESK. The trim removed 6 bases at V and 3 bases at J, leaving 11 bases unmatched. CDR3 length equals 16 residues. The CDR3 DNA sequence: TGTGCCAGCAGTACGACAGGGAATCGACTTGGAAACACCATATATTTT. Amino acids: CASSTTGNRLGNTIYF. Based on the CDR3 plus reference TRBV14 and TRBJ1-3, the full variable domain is EAGVTQFPSHSVIEKGQTVTLRCDPISGHDNLYWYRRVMGKEIKFLLHFVKESKQDESGMPNNRFLAERTGGTYSTLKVQPAELEDSGVYFCASSTTGNRLGNTIYFGEGSWLTVV.

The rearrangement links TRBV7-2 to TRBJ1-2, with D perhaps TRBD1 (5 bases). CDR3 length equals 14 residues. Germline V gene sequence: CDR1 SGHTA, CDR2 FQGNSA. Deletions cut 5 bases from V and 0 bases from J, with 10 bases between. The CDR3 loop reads CASSPGGANYGYTF. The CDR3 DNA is TGTGCCAGCAGCCCGGGGGGAGCTAACTATGGCTACACCTTC.

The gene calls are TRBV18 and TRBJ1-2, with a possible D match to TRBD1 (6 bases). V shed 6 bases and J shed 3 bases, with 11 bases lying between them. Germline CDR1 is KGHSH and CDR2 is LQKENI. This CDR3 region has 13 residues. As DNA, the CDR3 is TGTGCCAGCTCGGAGAAGGGGGACTATGGCTACACCTTC. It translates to CASSEKGDYGYTF. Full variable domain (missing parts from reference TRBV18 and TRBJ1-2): NAGVMQNPRHLVRRRGQEARLRCSPMKGHSHVYWYRQLPEEGLKFMVYLQKENIIDESGMPKERFSAEFPKEGPSILRIQQVVRGDSAAYFCASSEKGDYGYTFGSGTRLTVV.

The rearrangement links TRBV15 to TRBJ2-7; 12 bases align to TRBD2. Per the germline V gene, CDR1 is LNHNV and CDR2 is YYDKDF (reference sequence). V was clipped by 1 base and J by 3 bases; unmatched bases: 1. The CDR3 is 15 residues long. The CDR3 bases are TGTGCCACCAGCAGAGCGACTAGCGGGAGCTACGAGCAGTACTTC. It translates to CATSRATSGSYEQYF.

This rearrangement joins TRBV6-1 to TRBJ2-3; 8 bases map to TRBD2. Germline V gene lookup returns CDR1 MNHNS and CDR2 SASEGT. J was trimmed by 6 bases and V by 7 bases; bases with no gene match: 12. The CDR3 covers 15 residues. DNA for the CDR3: TGTGCCAGCATGTCGGGGGCGGGAGGAGGGGATACGCAGTATTTT. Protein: CASMSGAGGGDTQYF.